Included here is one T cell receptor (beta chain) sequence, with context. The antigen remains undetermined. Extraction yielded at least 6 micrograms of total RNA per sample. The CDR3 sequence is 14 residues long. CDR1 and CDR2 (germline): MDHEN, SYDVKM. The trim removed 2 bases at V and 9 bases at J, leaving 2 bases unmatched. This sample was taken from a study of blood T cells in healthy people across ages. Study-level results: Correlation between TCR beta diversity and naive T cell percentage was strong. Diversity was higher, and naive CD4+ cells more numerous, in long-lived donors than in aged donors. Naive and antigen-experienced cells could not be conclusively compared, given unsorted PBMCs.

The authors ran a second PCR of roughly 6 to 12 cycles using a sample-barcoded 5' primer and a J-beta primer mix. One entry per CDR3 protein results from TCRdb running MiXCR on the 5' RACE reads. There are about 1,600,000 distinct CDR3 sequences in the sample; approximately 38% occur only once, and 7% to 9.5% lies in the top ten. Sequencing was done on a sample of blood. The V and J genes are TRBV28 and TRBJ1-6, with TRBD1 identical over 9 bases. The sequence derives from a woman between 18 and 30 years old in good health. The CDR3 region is CASSLGTGLSPLHF. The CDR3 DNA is TGTGCCAGCAGTTTAGGGACAGGGCTTTCACCCCTCCACTTT.